The subject of this entry is one TCR beta chain. Its antigen is as yet unknown. This sample was included in a study of cytomegalovirus exposure and HLA in healthy donors. Amplification used 60 Vbeta primers and 13 Jbeta primers. Generated by immunoSEQ multiplex PCR, the TCRdb table keeps only in-frame clones and is missing some. The sample comprises 170,000 or so clones, around 80% of which are singletons, and about 1.4% rests with the top ten. Overall study findings and caveats: Later on, a genetic analysis was performed. It linked a missense variant in DCLRE1C with V- and J-gene trimming of TCR beta. Prior analysis indicated that the majority of TCR beta V segments exhibited productivity approximately 87% or approximately 30% of the time.

The TCR was taken from a woman younger than 45 in good health and CMV-seropositive. What was sequenced was PBMCs.

In DNA, the CDR3 is TGTGCCAGCAGCTTGGAGAGCAATGAGCAGTTCTTC. Its translation is CASSLESNEQFF. V and J are TRBV5-4 and TRBJ2-1; D is unclear. The CDR3 length is 12 residues. Germline V CDR1 and CDR2: SGHNT, YYREEE (reference sequence). V lost 0 bases and J lost 6, with 4 bases in between.